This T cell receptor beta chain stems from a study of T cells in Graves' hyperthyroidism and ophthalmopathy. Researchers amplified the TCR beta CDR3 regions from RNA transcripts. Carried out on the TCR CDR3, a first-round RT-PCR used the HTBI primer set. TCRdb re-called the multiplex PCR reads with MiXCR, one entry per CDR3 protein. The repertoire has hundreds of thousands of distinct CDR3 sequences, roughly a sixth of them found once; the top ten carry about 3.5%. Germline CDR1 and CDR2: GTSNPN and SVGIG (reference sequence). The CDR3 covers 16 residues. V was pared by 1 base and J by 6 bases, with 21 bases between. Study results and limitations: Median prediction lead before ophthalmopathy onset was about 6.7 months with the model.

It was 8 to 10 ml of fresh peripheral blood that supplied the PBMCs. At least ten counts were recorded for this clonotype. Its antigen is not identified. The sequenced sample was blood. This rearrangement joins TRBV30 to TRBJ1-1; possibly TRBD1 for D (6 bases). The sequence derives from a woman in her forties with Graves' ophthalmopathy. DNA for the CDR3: TGTGCCTGGAGTGGGGAGGGCTTCGGGGGCGCCCCTGAAGCTTTCTTT. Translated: CAWSGEGFGGAPEAFF.